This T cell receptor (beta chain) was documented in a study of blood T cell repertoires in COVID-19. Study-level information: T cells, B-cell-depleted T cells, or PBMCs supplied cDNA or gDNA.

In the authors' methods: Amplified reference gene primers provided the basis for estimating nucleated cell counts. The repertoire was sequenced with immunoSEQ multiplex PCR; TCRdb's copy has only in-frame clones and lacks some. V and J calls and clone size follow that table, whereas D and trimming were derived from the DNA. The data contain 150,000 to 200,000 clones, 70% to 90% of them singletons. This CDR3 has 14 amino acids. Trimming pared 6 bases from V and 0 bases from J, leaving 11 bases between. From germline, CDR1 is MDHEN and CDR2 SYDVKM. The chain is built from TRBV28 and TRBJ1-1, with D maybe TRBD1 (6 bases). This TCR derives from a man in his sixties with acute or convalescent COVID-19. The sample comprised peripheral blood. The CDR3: CASRSDSMNTEAFF. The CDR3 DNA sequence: TGTGCCAGCAGATCGGACAGTATGAACACTGAAGCTTTCTTT.